The clone carrying this T cell receptor beta chain was seen only a few times. The antigen remains undetermined. The data were taken from a study of vaccination and CD4 T cells after COVID-19. In the study overall: Convalescent patients gave post-COVID blood a median approximately 100 days post-diagnosis, range 35 to 161. Stimulation of cells relied on overlapping spike peptides derived from SARS-CoV-2, HCoV-NL63, HCoV-OC43 and HCoV-229E.

Specified treatment: roughly nine-day PBMC culture with coronavirus spike peptide pools or control peptides (ViraFEST assay). TCRs were sequenced by ViraFEST after antigen-specific T cells had been expanded with peptide pools. Sequenced with the Oncomine TCR Beta short-read assay was DNA taken from cultured CD4+ T cells. Genomic DNA was drawn out of CD4+ T cells grown in culture. From the PCR reads, TCRdb called clonotypes with MiXCR, one entry per CDR3 protein. The data show around 12,000 distinct CDR3 sequences, roughly 60% seen once. Germline CDR1 ENHRY, CDR2 SYGVKD. V shed 6 bases, J shed 3 bases, and the junction held 2 bases outside the gene matches. CDR3 length equals 13 residues.

The rearrangement joins TRBV10-3 to TRBJ1-1; 9 positions match TRBD1. This clonotype was obtained from a human donor who had recovered from COVID-19. The sample comprised CD4+ T cells from blood, cultured in vitro. In DNA, the CDR3 is TGTGCCATCAGAGACAGGGGGGACACTGAAGCTTTCTTT. Protein product: CAIRDRGDTEAFF.